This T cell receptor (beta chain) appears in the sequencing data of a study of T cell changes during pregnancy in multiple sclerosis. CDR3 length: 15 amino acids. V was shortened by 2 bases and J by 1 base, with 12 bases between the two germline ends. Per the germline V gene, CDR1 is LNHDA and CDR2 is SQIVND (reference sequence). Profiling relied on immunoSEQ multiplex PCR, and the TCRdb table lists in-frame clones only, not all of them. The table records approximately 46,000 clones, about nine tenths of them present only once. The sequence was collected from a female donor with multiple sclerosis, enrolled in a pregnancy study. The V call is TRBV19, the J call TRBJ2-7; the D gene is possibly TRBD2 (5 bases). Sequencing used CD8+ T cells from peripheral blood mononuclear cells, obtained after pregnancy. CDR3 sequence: CASSILYGMSYEQYF. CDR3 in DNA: TGTGCCAGTAGTATATTATACGGGATGTCCTACGAGCAGTACTTC. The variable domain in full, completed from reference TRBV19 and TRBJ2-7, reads DGGITQSPKYLFRKEGQNVTLSCEQNLNHDAMYWYRQDPGQGLRLIYYSQIVNDFQKGDIAEGYSVSREKKESFPLTVTSAQKNPTAFYLCASSILYGMSYEQYFGPGTRLTVT.